One and the same sample provided the 18 T cell receptor beta chains below, sequenced in a study of long-term antiretroviral therapy in people with HIV. Runs used v3.0 of the immunoSEQ assay and were done at survey level. Generated by immunoSEQ multiplex PCR, the TCRdb table keeps only in-frame clones and is missing some. The sample lists approximately 27,000 clones, more than 80% occurring once. The sequencing here drew on unsorted PBMCs, taken 5 to 5.5 years after starting antiretroviral therapy. The receptor set was obtained from a woman aged 40 to 49 with HIV.

V usage is TRBV21-1 and J usage is TRBJ2-7; TRBD1 was called by the table and not checked on the DNA. TRBV21-1 is classified as a pseudogene. The CDR3 contains 15 residues. The CDR3 coding sequence is TGTGCTAGCAGCAGACCAGGGGGCCAGACCTACGAGCAGTACTTC. Encoded protein: CASSRPGGQTYEQYF.

This clone was detected only once. The chain uses TRBV4-1 and TRBJ1-2; no firm D call. The germline gives CDR1 MGHRA, CDR2 YSYEKL. This CDR3 is 14 amino acids long. V lost 1 base to trimming and J lost 8 bases, with 14 bases between them. Here the CDR3 DNA reads TGCGCCAGCAGCCAAGGCCCCCGGGGAGAGGGCTACACCTTC. Translating it yields CASSQGPRGEGYTF.

V and J are TRBV6-5 and TRBJ1-1; no clear D gene. Germline V gene lookup returns CDR1 MNHEY and CDR2 SVGAGI. The ends were cut back, 0 bases at V and 6 bases at J, with 8 bases in the middle. The CDR3 is 13 amino acids. The CDR3 is CASSYSYSAEAFF. CDR3 in DNA: TGTGCCAGCAGTTACTCGTACAGCGCTGAAGCTTTCTTT.

The J gene is TRBJ2-4, the V gene TRBV6-6; D is ambiguous. With 0 bases removed from V and 0 bases from J, the gap between germline ends came to 9 bases. The CDR3 runs 16 residues. Germline V lookup: CDR1 MNHNY, CDR2 SVGAGI (reference sequence). CDR3: CASSYSTFLAKNIQYF. CDR3 bases: TGTGCCAGCAGTTACTCGACATTCCTAGCCAAAAACATTCAGTACTTC.

J is TRBJ1-1 and V is TRBV2; D is uncertain. The V gene lost 1 base and the J gene lost 6 bases, with 6 bases spanning the gap. This CDR3 has 12 residues. Per the germline V gene, CDR1 is SNHLY and CDR2 is FYNNEI. CDR3 loop: CASSEDSPEAFF. Here the CDR3 DNA reads TGTGCCAGCAGTGAAGATAGCCCTGAAGCTTTCTTT.

The gene calls are TRBV7-2 and TRBJ1-5, with D perhaps TRBD1 (6 bases). V was cut by 4 bases and J by 3 bases, with 16 bases left in between. CDR3 length: 16 amino acids. CDR1 is SGHTA, CDR2 FQGNSA, per germline. The CDR3 DNA reads as TGTGCCAGCAGCTATCAGACCGGGACACTCAATCAGCCCCAGCATTTT. Translated, it gives CASSYQTGTLNQPQHF.

The chain couples TRBV9 to TRBJ1-1, with unresolved D. This CDR3 region has 13 residues. Germline-derived CDR1 and CDR2 are SGDLS and YYNGEE. Trimming removed 4 bases at V and 3 bases at J, with 10 bases between. The chain's CDR3 is CASSTTEDTEAFF. CDR3 nucleotide sequence: TGTGCCAGCAGCACCACAGAGGACACTGAAGCTTTCTTT. Combining the CDR3 with reference TRBV9 and TRBJ1-1 gives the whole variable domain DSGVTQTPKHLITATGQRVTLRCSPRSGDLSVYWYQQSLDQGLQFLIQYYNGEERAKGNILERFSAQQFPDLHSELNLSSLELGDSALYFCASSTTEDTEAFFGQGTRLTVV.

The CDR3 region has the DNA TGTGCCAGTAGTATAGGACAGGGAGGTCAGCCCCAGCATTTT. It codes for CASSIGQGGQPQHF. This sequence joins TRBV19 and TRBJ1-5; 7 bases agree with TRBD1. CDR1 and CDR2 from the germline V gene are LNHDA and SQIVND (reference sequence). The CDR3 spans 14 residues. Trimming at V came to 1 base and at J to 6 bases, leaving 3 bases not matched to a gene.

The CDR3 DNA reads TGTGCCAGCAGCTTAGTTTACCAACAAGAGACCCAGTACTTC. This sequence encodes CASSLVYQQETQYF. This chain connects TRBV7-2 to TRBJ2-5; D call uncertain. Looked up from germline, CDR1 is SGHTA and CDR2 is FQGNSA. The V end was cut by 1 base, the J end by 2 bases, with 8 bases between. The CDR3 loop spans 14 amino acids.

CDR3 coding DNA: TGTGCCAGCAGCCTGACAGGGATGGGCACAGATACGCAGTATTTT. Amino acid sequence: CASSLTGMGTDTQYF. The chain carries TRBV5-6 and TRBJ2-3, with 7 bases fitting TRBD1. This CDR3 has 15 residues. Germline-derived CDR1 and CDR2 are SGHDT and YYEEEE. V lost 4 bases, J lost 1 base, and 6 bases stayed unmatched.

This chain links TRBV7-9 with TRBJ1-2; perhaps TRBD1 as D (5 bases). The CDR3 is made up of 13 amino acids. V shed 5 bases and J shed 3 bases, with 10 bases lying between them. Looked up from germline, CDR1 is SEHNR and CDR2 is FQNEAQ (reference sequence). CDR3 nucleotide sequence: TGTGCCAGCAGCAAAGGGACTCACTATGGCTACACCTTC. Translating gives CASSKGTHYGYTF.

The gene calls are TRBV5-4 and TRBJ2-1; the match to TRBD1 covers 12 bases. The CDR3 covers 15 residues. The junction had 11 bases not matched to a gene; V was cut back by 7 bases and J by 9 bases. In germline, CDR1 is SGHNT, CDR2 YYREEE (reference sequence). The CDR3 region has the DNA TGTGCCAGCTTCTCAGGGGACAGGGGGCTGAGTGAGCAGTTCTTC. Its protein is CASFSGDRGLSEQFF.

V is TRBV30 and J is TRBJ1-6, with D hard to call. The CDR3 sequence is 12 residues long. In germline, CDR1 is GTSNPN, CDR2 SVGIG (reference sequence). V lost 3 bases, J lost 9 bases, and 9 bases lay in between. The CDR3 region is CAWSGVGSPLHF. The CDR3 DNA is TGTGCCTGGAGCGGGGTCGGTTCACCCCTCCACTTT.

This chain uses TRBV6-5 with TRBJ1-5, with 10 bases identical to TRBD1. Per the germline V gene, CDR1 is MNHEY and CDR2 is SVGAGI. The CDR3 loop spans 15 amino acids. V dropped 6 bases and J dropped 6; count of bases not matched to a gene: 8. Here the CDR3 DNA reads TGTGCCAGCAGACCGGGACAGGGGTCGAGTCAGCCCCAGCATTTT. This sequence encodes CASRPGQGSSQPQHF.

This chain joins TRBV29-1 and TRBJ1-2; D unresolved. Germline values: CDR1 SQVTM, CDR2 ANQGSEA. The CDR3 is made up of 13 amino acids. Trimming took off 4 bases at V and 0 bases at J, with 9 bases between the two ends. The CDR3 is CSVAPRANYGYTF. DNA of the CDR3: TGCAGCGTTGCACCAAGAGCTAACTATGGCTACACCTTC.

V usage is TRBV11-2 and J usage is TRBJ2-7; TRBD2 matches 11 bases. V shed 5 bases, J shed 4 bases, and the junction held 10 bases outside the gene matches. Germline loops: CDR1 SGHAT, CDR2 FQNNGV. CDR3 size: 16 residues. The CDR3 DNA sequence: TGTGCCAGCAGCGAACTAGCGGGAGTAGGGGCATACGAGCAGTACTTC. It translates to CASSELAGVGAYEQYF.

The V call is TRBV19, the J call TRBJ2-2; weak D call: TRBD1 (6 bases). The V end lost 9 bases, the J end lost 0 bases, and 14 bases lay between the germline ends. In germline, CDR1 is LNHDA, CDR2 SQIVND (reference sequence). CDR3 length: 15 amino acids. This CDR3 reads CASLRTAANTGELFF. The CDR3, as DNA: TGTGCCAGCCTAAGGACAGCCGCGAACACCGGGGAGCTGTTTTTT.

This clone is a singleton in its sample. V gene TRBV9 combines with J gene TRBJ2-1, with 13 bases identical to TRBD2. CDR3 length equals 15 residues. Trimming cost V 5 bases and J 11 bases; bases outside gene matches: 10. Germline V CDR1 and CDR2: SGDLS, YYNGEE. The CDR3 here is CASRMIGTSGTKQFF. The CDR3 DNA sequence: TGTGCCAGCAGGATGATCGGGACTAGCGGGACCAAGCAGTTCTTC.